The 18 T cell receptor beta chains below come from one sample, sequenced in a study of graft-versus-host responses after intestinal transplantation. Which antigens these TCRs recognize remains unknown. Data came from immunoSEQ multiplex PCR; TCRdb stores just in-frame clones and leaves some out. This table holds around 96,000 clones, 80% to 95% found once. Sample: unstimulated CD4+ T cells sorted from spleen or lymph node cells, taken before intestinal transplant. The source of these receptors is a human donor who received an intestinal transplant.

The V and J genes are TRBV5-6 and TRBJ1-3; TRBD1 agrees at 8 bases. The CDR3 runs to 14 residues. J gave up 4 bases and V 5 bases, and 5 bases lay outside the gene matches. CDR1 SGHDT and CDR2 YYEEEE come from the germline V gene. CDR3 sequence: CASRGRDRGNTIYF. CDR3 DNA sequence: TGTGCCAGCAGGGGTCGGGACAGGGGAAACACCATATATTTT.

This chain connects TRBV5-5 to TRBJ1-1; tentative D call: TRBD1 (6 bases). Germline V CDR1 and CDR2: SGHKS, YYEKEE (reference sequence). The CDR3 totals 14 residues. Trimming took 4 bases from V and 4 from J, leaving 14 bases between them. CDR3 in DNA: TGTGCCAGCAGCGCAACTACAGGGTCCACTGAAGCTTTCTTT. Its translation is CASSATTGSTEAFF.

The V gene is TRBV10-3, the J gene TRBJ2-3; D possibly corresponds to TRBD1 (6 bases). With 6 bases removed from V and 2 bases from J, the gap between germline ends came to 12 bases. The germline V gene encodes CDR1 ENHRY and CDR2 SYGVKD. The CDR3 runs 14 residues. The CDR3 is CAISQGLDTDTQYF. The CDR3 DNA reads TGTGCCATCAGCCAGGGGTTGGACACAGATACGCAGTATTTT.

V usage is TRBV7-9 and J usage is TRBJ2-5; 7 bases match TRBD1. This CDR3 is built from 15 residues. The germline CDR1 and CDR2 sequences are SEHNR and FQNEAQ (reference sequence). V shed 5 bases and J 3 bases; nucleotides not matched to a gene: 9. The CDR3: CASSRQTGLKETQYF. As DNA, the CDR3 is TGTGCCAGCAGCCGACAGACAGGGTTAAAAGAGACCCAGTACTTC.

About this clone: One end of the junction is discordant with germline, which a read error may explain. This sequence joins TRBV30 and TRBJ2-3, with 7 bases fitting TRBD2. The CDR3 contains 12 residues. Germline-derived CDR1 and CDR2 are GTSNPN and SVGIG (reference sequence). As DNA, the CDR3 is TGTGCCTGGATGACTAGCACAGATAGGCAGTATTTT. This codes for CAWMTSTDRQYF.

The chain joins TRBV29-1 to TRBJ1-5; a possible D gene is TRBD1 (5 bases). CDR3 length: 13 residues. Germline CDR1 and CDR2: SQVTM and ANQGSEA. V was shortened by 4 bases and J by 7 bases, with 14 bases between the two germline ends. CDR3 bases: TGCAGCGTTGTAGGGGTCCTTGGGCAGCCCCAGCATTTT. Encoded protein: CSVVGVLGQPQHF.

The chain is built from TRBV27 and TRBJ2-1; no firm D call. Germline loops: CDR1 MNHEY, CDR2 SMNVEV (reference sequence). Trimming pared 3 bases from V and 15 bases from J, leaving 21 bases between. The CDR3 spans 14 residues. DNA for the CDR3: TGTGCCAGCAGTTTGGCTCTCGACTCCCCGAGACTGTTCTTC. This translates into CASSLALDSPRLFF.

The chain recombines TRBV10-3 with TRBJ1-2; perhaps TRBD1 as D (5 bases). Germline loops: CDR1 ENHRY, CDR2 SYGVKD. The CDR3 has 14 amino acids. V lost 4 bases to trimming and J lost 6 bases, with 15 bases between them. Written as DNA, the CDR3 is TGTGCCATCAGTGTCTTATCAGGGAATGATGGCTACACCTTC. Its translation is CAISVLSGNDGYTF.

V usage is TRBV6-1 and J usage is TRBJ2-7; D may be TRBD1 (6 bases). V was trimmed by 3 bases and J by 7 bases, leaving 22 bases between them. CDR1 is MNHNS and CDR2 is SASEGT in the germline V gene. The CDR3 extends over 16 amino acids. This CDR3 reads CASSDGLSRQGWEQYF. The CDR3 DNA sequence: TGTGCCAGCAGTGATGGTCTATCCCGGCAGGGGTGGGAGCAGTACTTC.

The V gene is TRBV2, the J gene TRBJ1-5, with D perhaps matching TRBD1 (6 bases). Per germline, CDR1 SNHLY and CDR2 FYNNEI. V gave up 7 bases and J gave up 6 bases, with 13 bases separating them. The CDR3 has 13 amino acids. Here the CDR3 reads CASNGGRGQPQHF. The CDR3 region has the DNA TGTGCCAGCAATGGGGGCCGGGGTCAGCCCCAGCATTTT.

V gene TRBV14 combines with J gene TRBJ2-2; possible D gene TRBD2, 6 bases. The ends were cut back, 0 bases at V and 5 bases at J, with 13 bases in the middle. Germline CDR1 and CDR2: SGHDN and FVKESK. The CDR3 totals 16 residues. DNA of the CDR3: TGTGCCAGCAGCCAAGATCTACAGCGGGCGACCGGGGAGCTGTTTTTT. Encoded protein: CASSQDLQRATGELFF.

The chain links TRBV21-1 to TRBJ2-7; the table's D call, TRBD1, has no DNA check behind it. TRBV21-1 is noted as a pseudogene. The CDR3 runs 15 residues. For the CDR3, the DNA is TGTGCCAGCAGCAAACGAGACAGGGCTGTCCACGAGCAGTACTTC. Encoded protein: CASSKRDRAVHEQYF.

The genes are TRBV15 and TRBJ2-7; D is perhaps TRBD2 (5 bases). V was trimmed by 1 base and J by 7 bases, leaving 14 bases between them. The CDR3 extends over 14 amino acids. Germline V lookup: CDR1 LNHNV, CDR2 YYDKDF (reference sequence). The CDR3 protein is CATSRAGVDEEQYF. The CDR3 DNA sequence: TGTGCCACCAGCAGAGCCGGGGTTGACGAGGAGCAGTACTTC.

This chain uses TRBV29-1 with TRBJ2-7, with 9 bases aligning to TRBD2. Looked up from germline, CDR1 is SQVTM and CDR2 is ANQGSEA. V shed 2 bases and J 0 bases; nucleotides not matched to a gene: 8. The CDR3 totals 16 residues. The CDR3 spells CSVEYLGSGSSYEQYF. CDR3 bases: TGCAGCGTTGAATACCTCGGTAGCGGGAGCTCCTACGAGCAGTACTTC.

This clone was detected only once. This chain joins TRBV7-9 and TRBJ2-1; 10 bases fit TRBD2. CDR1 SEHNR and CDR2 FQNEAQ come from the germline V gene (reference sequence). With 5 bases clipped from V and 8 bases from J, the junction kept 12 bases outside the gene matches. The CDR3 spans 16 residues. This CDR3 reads CASSTQAGGLFYEQFF. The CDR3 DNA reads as TGTGCCAGCAGCACTCAAGCGGGAGGGCTTTTTTATGAGCAGTTCTTC. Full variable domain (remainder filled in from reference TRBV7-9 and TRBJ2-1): DTGVSQNPRHKITKRGQNVTFRCDPISEHNRLYWYRQTLGQGPEFLTYFQNEAQLEKSRLLSDRFSAERPKGSFSTLEIQRTEQGDSAMYLCASSTQAGGLFYEQFFGPGTRLTVL.

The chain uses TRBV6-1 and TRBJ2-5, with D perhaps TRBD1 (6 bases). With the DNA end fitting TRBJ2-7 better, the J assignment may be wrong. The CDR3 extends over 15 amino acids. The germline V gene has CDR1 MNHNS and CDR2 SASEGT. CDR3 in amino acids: CASSMFSGDTYEQYF. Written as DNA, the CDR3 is TGTGCCAGCAGCATGTTCTCAGGGGATACCTACGAGCAGTACTTC.

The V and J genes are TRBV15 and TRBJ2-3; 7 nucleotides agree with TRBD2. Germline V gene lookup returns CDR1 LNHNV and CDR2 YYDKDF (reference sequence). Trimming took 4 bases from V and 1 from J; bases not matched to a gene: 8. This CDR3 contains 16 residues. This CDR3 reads CATSIPPLAGTDTQYF. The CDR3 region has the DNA TGTGCCACCAGCATACCTCCCCTAGCGGGCACAGATACGCAGTATTTT.

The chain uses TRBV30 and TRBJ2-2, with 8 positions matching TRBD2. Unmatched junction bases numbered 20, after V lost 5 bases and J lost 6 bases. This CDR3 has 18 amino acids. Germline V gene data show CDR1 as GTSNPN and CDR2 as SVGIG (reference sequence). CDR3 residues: CAWDGRLARPREPGELFF. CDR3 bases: TGTGCCTGGGATGGAAGACTAGCGAGGCCCAGAGAACCCGGGGAGCTGTTTTTT. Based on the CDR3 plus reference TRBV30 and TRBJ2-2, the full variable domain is SQTIHQWPATLVQPVGSPLSLECTVEGTSNPNLYWYRQAAGRGLQLLFYSVGIGQISSEVPQNLSASRPQDRQFILSSKKLLLSDSGFYLCAWDGRLARPREPGELFFGEGSRLTVL.